The next 20 T cell receptor beta chains were all read from a single sample in a study of blood T cell repertoires in COVID-19. Generated by immunoSEQ multiplex PCR, the TCRdb table keeps only in-frame clones and is missing some. The sample lists under 400,000 clones, roughly 90% occurring once. The specimen sequenced was peripheral blood. The receptor set was obtained from a woman aged 55-70 years with COVID-19, enrolled during active disease.

This rearrangement joins TRBV18 to TRBJ2-3, with 8 nucleotides matching TRBD2. This CDR3 region has 16 residues. Germline trimming cut 1 base from V and 2 bases from J; bases unmatched to any gene: 5. The germline V gene has CDR1 KGHSH and CDR2 LQKENI. The CDR3 reads CASSPQRGPSTDTQYF. The CDR3 DNA follows: TGTGCCAGCTCACCACAGCGGGGGCCCTCCACAGATACGCAGTATTTT.

This clone is a singleton in its sample. V is TRBV2 and J is TRBJ1-5; TRBD1 matches 10 bases. The CDR3 is made up of 14 amino acids. The V segment lost 5 bases and the J segment 6 bases; nucleotides outside the gene matches: 4. Germline V gene lookup returns CDR1 SNHLY and CDR2 FYNNEI. CDR3 sequence (DNA): TGTGCCAGCAGTAGGGACAGGGGTGCTCAGCCCCAGCATTTT. Its translation is CASSRDRGAQPQHF.

V and J are TRBV19 and TRBJ2-2, with a tentative D call TRBD1 (6 bases). The CDR3 extends over 17 amino acids. Trimming left V 0 bases short and J 1 base short, with 12 bases between. CDR1 and CDR2 (germline): LNHDA, SQIVND (reference sequence). The CDR3 protein is CASSIDQGTRNTGELFF. CDR3 DNA sequence: TGTGCCAGTAGTATAGATCAGGGGACACGGAACACCGGGGAGCTGTTTTTT.

J is TRBJ2-5 and V is TRBV18; tentatively, D is TRBD1 (8 bases). This CDR3 is 15 amino acids long. Germline V gives CDR1 KGHSH, CDR2 LQKENI. V lost 5 bases and J lost 5, with 18 bases in between. CDR3: CASSADRARGETQYF. In nucleotides, the CDR3 is TGTGCCAGCTCAGCGGACAGGGCGCGGGGGGAGACCCAGTACTTC.

This rearrangement joins TRBV7-2 to TRBJ1-6; tentatively, D is TRBD1 (5 bases). The germline V and J ends were trimmed by 5 bases and 0 bases, with 11 bases remaining between them. Germline CDR1 is SGHTA and CDR2 is FQGNSA. The CDR3 loop spans 16 amino acids. CDR3 amino acids: CASSPRGGSYNSPLHF. Here the CDR3 DNA reads TGTGCCAGCAGCCCCCGGGGGGGCTCCTATAATTCACCCCTCCACTTT.

This chain connects TRBV3-1 (or the pseudogene TRBV3-2) to TRBJ1-1; possible D gene TRBD1, 6 bases. The ends were cut back, 5 bases at V and 1 base at J, with 8 bases in the middle. Germline values: CDR1 LGHDT, CDR2 YNNKEL (reference sequence). The CDR3 covers 13 residues. The CDR3 protein is CASSSDRNTEAFF. The DNA for the CDR3 is TGTGCCAGCAGCTCGGACAGGAACACTGAAGCTTTCTTT.

Regarding this clone: Other DNA sequences from this sample encode an identical CDR3 as well. The rearrangement joins TRBV5-1 to TRBJ1-1, with 10 bases lining up with TRBD1. V was clipped by 1 base and J by 0 bases; unmatched bases: 3. CDR3 size: 16 residues. The V gene's germline CDR1 is SGHRS and CDR2 YFSETQ. CDR3 DNA sequence: TGCGCCAGCAGCTTGCGGGGACAGGGGATGAACACTGAAGCTTTCTTT. It is translated as CASSLRGQGMNTEAFF.

The chain employs TRBV4-2 and TRBJ1-2, with TRBD1 identical over 9 bases. CDR1 and CDR2 from the germline V gene are LGHNA and YNFKEQ. The CDR3 spans 15 residues. Unmatched junction bases numbered 3, after V lost 0 bases and J lost 4 bases. The DNA of the CDR3 is TGTGCCAGCAGCCAAGACCAGACAGGGGGCTATGGCTACACCTTC. It yields the protein CASSQDQTGGYGYTF.

The chain is built from TRBV27 and TRBJ1-1, with D unclear. Deletions cut 4 bases from V and 7 bases from J, with 16 bases between. The CDR3 sequence is 14 residues long. CDR1 and CDR2 from the germline V gene are MNHEY and SMNVEV (reference sequence). CDR3 sequence (DNA): TGTGCCAGCAGTTGGCGGGGATGGCTGAGTGAAGCTTTCTTT. Translating gives CASSWRGWLSEAFF.

There are a few counts of this clone. This chain links TRBV28 with TRBJ1-3, with D possibly TRBD1 on 5 matching bases. This CDR3 spans 15 amino acids. The V end was cut by 2 bases, the J end by 4 bases, with 12 bases between. The germline CDR1 and CDR2 sequences are MDHEN and SYDVKM. DNA for the CDR3: TGTGCCAGCAGTTTACTCAGGGTGGGAGGAAACACCATATATTTT. Its translation: CASSLLRVGGNTIYF.

This clone occurred once. The chain carries TRBV3-1 (or the pseudogene TRBV3-2) and TRBJ2-5; 7 bases are shared with TRBD2. The V segment lost 0 bases and the J segment 2 bases; nucleotides outside the gene matches: 6. In germline, CDR1 is LGHDT, CDR2 YNNKEL (reference sequence). The CDR3 loop spans 16 amino acids. CDR3 sequence: CASSQEGFGGQETQYF. CDR3 DNA: TGTGCCAGCAGCCAAGAGGGATTCGGGGGGCAAGAGACCCAGTACTTC.

V is TRBV3-1 (or the pseudogene TRBV3-2) and J is TRBJ2-2; 9 bases agree with TRBD2. This CDR3 comprises 17 residues. Trimming removed 1 base from V and 0 bases from J; junction bases left unmatched: 3. CDR1 LGHDT and CDR2 YNNKEL come from the germline V gene (reference sequence). In DNA form, the CDR3 reads TGTGCCAGCAGCCAAGTCCTAGCGGGGTCGAACACCGGGGAGCTGTTTTTT. Residues: CASSQVLAGSNTGELFF.

The CDR3 region is CASSPRWGRRTEAFF. Here the CDR3 DNA reads TGTGCCAGCAGCCCACGTTGGGGCAGACGTACTGAAGCTTTCTTT. The rearrangement joins TRBV7-8 to TRBJ1-1; D perhaps matches TRBD1 (5 bases). This CDR3 has 15 amino acids. Looked up from germline, CDR1 is SGHVS and CDR2 is FQNEAQ. The ends were cut back, 5 bases at V and 5 bases at J, with 18 bases in the middle.

The chain joins TRBV7-9 to TRBJ1-2, with TRBD1 as a possible D gene (6 bases). CDR3 length: 15 amino acids. The V end lost 1 base, the J end lost 1 base, and 10 bases lay between the germline ends. Germline V lookup: CDR1 SEHNR, CDR2 FQNEAQ (reference sequence). The CDR3: CASSLVEGGNYGYTF. The CDR3 bases are TGTGCCAGCAGCTTAGTGGAAGGGGGTAACTATGGCTACACCTTC.

The CDR3 nucleotides are TGTGCCAGCAGTGTCCAGGGCTCCTACGAGCAGTACTTC. Translation: CASSVQGSYEQYF. This chain joins TRBV2 and TRBJ2-7, with D possibly TRBD1 on 5 matching bases. V was shortened by 4 bases and J by 0 bases, with 7 bases between the two germline ends. Germline CDR1 SNHLY, CDR2 FYNNEI. This CDR3 comprises 13 residues.

This sequence joins TRBV5-1 and TRBJ1-3, with D unresolved. Germline V lookup: CDR1 SGHRS, CDR2 YFSETQ. V lost 0 bases to trimming and J lost 2 bases, with 9 bases between them. The CDR3 covers 15 residues. CDR3 region: CASSLAAGTGNTIYF. DNA for the CDR3: TGCGCCAGCAGCTTGGCCGCCGGGACTGGAAACACCATATATTTT.

V and J are TRBV6-6 and TRBJ2-2; D remains ambiguous. CDR3 size: 14 residues. Germline assignment: CDR1 MNHNY and CDR2 SVGAGI (reference sequence). Deletions cut 7 bases from V and 2 bases from J, with 11 bases between. The CDR3 reads CASIPRLNTGELFF. The CDR3 nucleotides are TGTGCCAGCATCCCTAGACTTAACACCGGGGAGCTGTTTTTT.

This chain joins TRBV19 and TRBJ1-4; D is perhaps TRBD1 (5 bases). Trimming stripped 2 bases from V and 4 bases from J, with 11 bases between. This CDR3 has 15 amino acids. CDR1 LNHDA and CDR2 SQIVND come from the germline V gene (reference sequence). CDR3 coding DNA: TGTGCCAGTAGTATAAAGTGGGGCAGTAATGAAAAACTGTTTTTT. Translated, it gives CASSIKWGSNEKLFF.

V is TRBV6-5 and J is TRBJ1-1; D perhaps matches TRBD1 (6 bases). The V end lost 5 bases, the J end lost 10 bases, and 14 bases lay between the germline ends. The CDR3 runs 12 residues. Germline assignment: CDR1 MNHEY and CDR2 SVGAGI. In nucleotides, the CDR3 is TGTGCCAGCAGTAAACAGGGAGAGGTAGCTTTCTTT. Its translation is CASSKQGEVAFF.

The chain uses TRBV18 and TRBJ2-5; no definite D call. The germline V gene encodes CDR1 KGHSH and CDR2 LQKENI. V gave up 2 bases and J gave up 4 bases, with 11 bases separating them. The CDR3 covers 14 residues. The CDR3 DNA reads as TGTGCCAGCTCACCAACTATACCACCAGAGACCCAGTACTTC. It encodes CASSPTIPPETQYF.